Presented here are 25 T cell receptor beta chains from one specimen sequenced in a study of shared clonotypes between healthy human individuals. Produced via immunoSEQ multiplex PCR; TCRdb's table is partial and in-frame only. The data hold 2.5 million or so clones, with 85% to 95% observed a single time. Sequencing was done on a sample of naive CD4+ T cells sorted from blood. As for subset: CD45RA+ positively selected. The receptors stem from a man aged 18 to 29 in good health.

This chain joins TRBV1 and TRBJ2-7; TRBD1 was called by the table and not checked on the DNA. TRBV1 is described as a pseudogene. The CDR3 runs to 16 residues. CDR3 nucleotides: TGCACCAGCAGCCAACAGTCCGCCTCGATCTCCTACGAGCAGTACTTC. Its translation is CTSSQQSASISYEQYF.

The rearrangement links TRBV5-5 to TRBJ2-7, with 7 bases identical to TRBD2. There are 15 residues in the CDR3. Losses at the gene ends were 0 bases for V and 4 bases for J; bases not matched to a gene: 7. In germline, CDR1 is SGHKS, CDR2 YYEKEE (reference sequence). CDR3 DNA: TGTGCCAGCAGCTTGGGTCCGGGAGGACTTTACGAGCAGTACTTC. The encoded protein is CASSLGPGGLYEQYF.

The V call is TRBV19, the J call TRBJ1-6, with a weak D call TRBD1 (5 bases). The germline V gene encodes CDR1 LNHDA and CDR2 SQIVND (reference sequence). This CDR3 is 14 amino acids long. Trimming removed 5 bases from V and 7 bases from J, with 12 bases in between. The CDR3 here is CASSVRVENSPLHF. CDR3 bases: TGTGCCAGTAGTGTCAGGGTTGAGAATTCACCCCTCCACTTT.

Only a few counts were recorded for this clone. V and J are TRBV2 and TRBJ1-5; D is unclear. Germline CDR1 reads SNHLY; CDR2 reads FYNNEI. The V and J ends lost 2 bases and 3 bases respectively, with 8 bases between them. This CDR3 is built from 14 residues. CDR3 sequence: CASSENSYNQPQHF. Written as DNA, the CDR3 is TGTGCCAGCAGTGAAAACAGCTACAATCAGCCCCAGCATTTT.

The chain joins TRBV1 to TRBJ2-3; the table gives TRBD2 as D, unverified against the DNA. TRBV1 is tagged as a pseudogene. The length of the CDR3 is 18 residues. CDR3 loop: CTSSQPGLAGGALDTQYF. The DNA for the CDR3 is TGCACCAGCAGCCAACCGGGACTAGCGGGAGGTGCTTTAGATACGCAGTATTTT.

In its sample, this clone was seen once. The chain joins TRBV30 to TRBJ2-1; D not certain. Trimming took 4 bases from V and 6 from J, leaving 10 bases between them. The length of the CDR3 is 12 residues. The germline gives CDR1 GTSNPN, CDR2 SVGIG (reference sequence). The CDR3 spells CAWTALANEQFF. CDR3 DNA: TGTGCCTGGACGGCCCTCGCCAATGAGCAGTTCTTC.

The rearrangement links TRBV2 to TRBJ2-7; 8 nucleotides match TRBD2. This CDR3 has 17 amino acids. V shed 6 bases, J shed 6 bases, and the junction held 19 bases outside the gene matches. Germline lookup yields CDR1 SNHLY and CDR2 FYNNEI. As DNA, the CDR3 is TGTGCCAGCAGCCGAACTCCTACCGGGACTAGTGGCCCCGAGCAGTACTTC. Residues: CASSRTPTGTSGPEQYF.

The rearrangement links TRBV19 to TRBJ2-3; the D is unclear. V lost 0 bases to trimming and J lost 0 bases, with 10 bases between them. CDR1 is LNHDA and CDR2 is SQIVND in the germline V gene (reference sequence). The CDR3 has 16 residues. The CDR3 DNA is TGTGCCAGTAGTATAGATCAGACCCCCAGCACAGATACGCAGTATTTT. It translates to CASSIDQTPSTDTQYF.

The CDR3 DNA reads TGTGCCAGCAGCGTAGCCGTATCCCACGAGCAGTACTTC. This encodes CASSVAVSHEQYF. The gene calls are TRBV9 and TRBJ2-7; D not certain. The V end lost 0 bases, the J end lost 5 bases, and 9 bases lay between the germline ends. This CDR3 has 13 amino acids. Germline loops: CDR1 SGDLS, CDR2 YYNGEE.

The V call is TRBV6-6, the J call TRBJ2-3; no clear D gene. Trimming cost V 2 bases and J 2 bases, with 5 bases left between them. CDR1 is MNHNY, CDR2 SVGAGI, per germline (reference sequence). CDR3 length: 13 residues. CDR3 sequence (DNA): TGTGCCAGCAGTTACAAGCACACAGATACGCAGTATTTT. The encoded protein is CASSYKHTDTQYF.

The V gene is TRBV5-6, the J gene TRBJ1-3, with unresolved D. V was clipped by 0 bases and J by 0 bases, with 10 bases between them. Germline values: CDR1 SGHDT, CDR2 YYEEEE. The CDR3 consists of 16 residues. The CDR3 region is CASSLGGGFSGNTIYF. CDR3 coding DNA: TGTGCCAGCAGCTTGGGAGGCGGTTTCTCTGGAAACACCATATATTTT.

Concerning this clone itself: Distinct nucleotide sequences in the sample also encode this CDR3. The chain couples TRBV2 to TRBJ2-3, with D possibly being TRBD2 (5 bases). The CDR3 covers 11 residues. The V gene lost 6 bases and the J gene lost 6 bases, with 7 bases spanning the gap. Germline assignment: CDR1 SNHLY and CDR2 FYNNEI. The CDR3 coding sequence is TGTGCCAGCAGCGTAGCGGATACGCAGTATTTT. Amino acids: CASSVADTQYF.

V usage is TRBV6-1 and J usage is TRBJ2-6, with D maybe TRBD2 (6 bases). CDR1 MNHNS and CDR2 SASEGT come from the germline V gene. This CDR3 is built from 15 residues. V was shortened by 7 bases and J by 3 bases, with 13 bases between the two germline ends. For the CDR3, the DNA is TGTGCCAGCAATCTGGAGGGCGGTGGGGCCAACGTCCTGACTTTC. This translates into CASNLEGGGANVLTF.

This sequence joins TRBV5-1 and TRBJ1-4; no clear D. V lost 6 bases, J lost 3 bases, and 21 bases lay in between. The CDR3 extends over 17 amino acids. CDR1 is SGHRS, CDR2 YFSETQ, per germline. The CDR3: CASTDRGGSSANEKLFF. The CDR3 DNA reads TGCGCCAGCACGGATCGGGGAGGTAGTAGTGCTAATGAAAAACTGTTTTTT.

The V and J genes are TRBV10-1 and TRBJ2-3; the match to TRBD2 covers 10 bases. The germline gives CDR1 WNHNN, CDR2 SYGVQD (reference sequence). V dropped 6 bases and J dropped 6; count of bases not matched to a gene: 9. CDR3 size: 15 residues. This CDR3 is CASSPSGGGKDTQYF. In DNA, the CDR3 is TGCGCCAGCAGCCCTAGCGGGGGTGGCAAGGATACGCAGTATTTT.

J is TRBJ2-5 and V is TRBV30, with D possibly matching TRBD1 (6 bases). The length of the CDR3 is 13 residues. CDR1 and CDR2 (germline): GTSNPN, SVGIG (reference sequence). Trimming took 5 bases from V and 5 from J, leaving 15 bases between them. CDR3 region: CAWGGRVRETQYF. The CDR3 DNA sequence: TGTGCCTGGGGGGGCAGGGTACGGGAGACCCAGTACTTC.

The V and J genes are TRBV30 and TRBJ2-3, with D perhaps TRBD1 or TRBD2 (5 bases each). The CDR3 loop spans 16 amino acids. The germline V and J ends were trimmed by 0 bases and 4 bases, with 17 bases remaining between them. CDR1 and CDR2 (germline): GTSNPN, SVGIG (reference sequence). The CDR3 loop is CAWSVPGSVGADTQYF. CDR3 nucleotides: TGTGCCTGGAGTGTTCCAGGGAGTGTAGGCGCAGATACGCAGTATTTT.

The CDR3 DNA sequence: TGTGCCAGCTCACCACCGGTAGCGGGAGCCTACAATGAGCAGTTCTTC. It translates to CASSPPVAGAYNEQFF. This chain connects TRBV18 to TRBJ2-1; TRBD2 matches 9 bases. The germline V gene encodes CDR1 KGHSH and CDR2 LQKENI. The CDR3 sequence is 16 residues long. The trim removed 0 bases at V and 2 bases at J, leaving 2 bases unmatched.

A word on this clone: This CDR3 is also generated by other DNA sequences in the sample. The chain uses TRBV6-5 and TRBJ2-1, with TRBD2 identical over 9 bases. Germline lookup yields CDR1 MNHEY and CDR2 SVGAGI. After removal of 5 bases from V and 5 bases from J, the junction contained 4 bases not matched to a gene. This CDR3 contains 14 residues. For the CDR3, the DNA is TGTGCCAGCAGTACACTAGCGGGCAACAATGAGCAGTTCTTC. Translation gives CASSTLAGNNEQFF.

This clone was observed once. The chain is built from TRBV29-1 and TRBJ2-7; 10 nucleotides match TRBD1. V was pared by 3 bases and J by 5 bases, with 16 bases of the junction left unmatched. This CDR3 region has 17 residues. Germline CDR1 reads SQVTM; CDR2 reads ANQGSEA. The CDR3 DNA follows: TGCAGCGTTGACCGCCGTGGGGGGGGACAGGGGAATGACGAGCAGTACTTC. Protein: CSVDRRGGGQGNDEQYF.

The genes are TRBV2 and TRBJ2-2, with D unresolved. The CDR3 contains 14 residues. CDR1 and CDR2 from the germline V gene are SNHLY and FYNNEI. The V and J ends lost 5 bases and 2 bases respectively, with 9 bases between them. In DNA form, the CDR3 reads TGTGCCAGCAGTTTAGGGTTAAACACCGGGGAGCTGTTTTTT. It specifies CASSLGLNTGELFF. The full variable domain, rest sourced from reference TRBV2 and TRBJ2-2, is EPEVTQTPSHQVTQMGQEVILRCVPISNHLYFYWYRQILGQKVEFLVSFYNNEISEKSEIFDDQFSVERPDGSNFTLKIRSTKLEDSAMYFCASSLGLNTGELFFGEGSRLTVL.

The rearrangement uses TRBV27 and TRBJ1-5; no clear D gene. The CDR3 totals 14 residues. Per the germline V gene, CDR1 is MNHEY and CDR2 is SMNVEV (reference sequence). With 5 bases removed from V and 2 bases from J, the gap between germline ends came to 10 bases. The CDR3 region is CASSQAGRNQPQHF. CDR3 coding DNA: TGTGCCAGCAGTCAGGCGGGCCGCAATCAGCCCCAGCATTTT.

This chain uses TRBV6-5 with TRBJ2-5; 13 bases are a match to TRBD2. The CDR3 is made up of 14 amino acids. Germline V gives CDR1 MNHEY, CDR2 SVGAGI. V trimming: 4 bases; J trimming: 6 bases; junction bases outside the gene matches: 2. The CDR3 bases are TGTGCCAGCAGTTCGACTAGCGGGAGGAAGACCCAGTACTTC. This encodes CASSSTSGRKTQYF.

The chain couples TRBV19 to TRBJ1-4; 9 nucleotides agree with TRBD1. The germline gives CDR1 LNHDA, CDR2 SQIVND (reference sequence). This CDR3 is built from 14 residues. With V trimmed by 5 bases and J by 7 bases, 5 bases remained unmatched. The CDR3 loop reads CASSGQGKGEKLFF. The CDR3 nucleotides are TGTGCCAGTAGTGGACAGGGGAAAGGTGAAAAACTGTTTTTT.

This clone has a single count. J is TRBJ1-1 and V is TRBV5-1; D might be TRBD1 (6 bases). The CDR3 runs 17 residues. In germline, CDR1 is SGHRS, CDR2 YFSETQ. Trimming stripped 0 bases from V and 3 bases from J, with 18 bases between. CDR3 nucleotide sequence: TGCGCCAGCAGCTTGGCAGGCAGGGGCCGGTGGGACACTGAAGCTTTCTTT. This encodes CASSLAGRGRWDTEAFF.